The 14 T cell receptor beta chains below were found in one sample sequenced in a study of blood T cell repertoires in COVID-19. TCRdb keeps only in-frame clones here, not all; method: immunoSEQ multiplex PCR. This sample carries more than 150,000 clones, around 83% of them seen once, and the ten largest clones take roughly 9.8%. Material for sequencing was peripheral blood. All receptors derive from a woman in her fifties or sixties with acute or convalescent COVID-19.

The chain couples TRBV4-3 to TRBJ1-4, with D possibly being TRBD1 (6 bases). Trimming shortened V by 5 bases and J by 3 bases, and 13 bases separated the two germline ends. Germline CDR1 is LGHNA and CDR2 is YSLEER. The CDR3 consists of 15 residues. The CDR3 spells CASSNLRGSNEKLFF. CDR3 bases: TGCGCCAGCAGCAACCTCAGGGGATCTAATGAAAAACTGTTTTTT.

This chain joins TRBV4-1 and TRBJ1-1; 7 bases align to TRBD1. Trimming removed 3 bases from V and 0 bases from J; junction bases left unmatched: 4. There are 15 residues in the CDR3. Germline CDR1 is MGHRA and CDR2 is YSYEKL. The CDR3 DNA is TGCGCCAGCAGCCAGACAGGGACCATGAACACTGAAGCTTTCTTT. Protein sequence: CASSQTGTMNTEAFF.

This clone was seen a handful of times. CDR3 in DNA: TGTGCCAGCAGCCCTGGAGCGTATGGCTACACCTTC. Protein sequence: CASSPGAYGYTF. The V and J genes are TRBV5-7 and TRBJ1-2, with D unresolved. TRBV5-7 counts as an open reading frame of uncertain function. The CDR3 length is 12 residues. V lost 4 bases and J lost 5, with 9 bases in between.

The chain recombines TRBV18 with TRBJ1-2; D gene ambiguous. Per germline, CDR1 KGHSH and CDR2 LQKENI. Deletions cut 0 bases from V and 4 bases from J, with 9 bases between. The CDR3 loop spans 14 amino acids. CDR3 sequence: CASSPPATPYGYTF. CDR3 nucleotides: TGTGCCAGCTCACCACCAGCGACCCCCTATGGCTACACCTTC.

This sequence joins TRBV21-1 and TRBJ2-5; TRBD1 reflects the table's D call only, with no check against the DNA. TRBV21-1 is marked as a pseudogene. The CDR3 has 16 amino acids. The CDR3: CASSKRPGRYQETQYF. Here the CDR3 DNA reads TGTGCCAGCAGCAAAAGGCCAGGTCGGTACCAAGAGACCCAGTACTTC.

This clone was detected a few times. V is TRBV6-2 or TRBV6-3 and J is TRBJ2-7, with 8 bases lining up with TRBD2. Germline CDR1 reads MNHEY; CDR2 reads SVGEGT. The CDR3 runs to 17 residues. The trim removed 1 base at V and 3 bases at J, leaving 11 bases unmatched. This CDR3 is CASSYYALGLDIYEQYF. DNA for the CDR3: TGTGCCAGCAGTTACTACGCGCTGGGACTAGACATCTACGAGCAGTACTTC.

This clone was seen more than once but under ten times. DNA of the CDR3: TGTGCCAGCAGTGAATGGCAGAACACCGGGGAGCTGTTTTTT. It yields the protein CASSEWQNTGELFF. The chain has TRBV2 and TRBJ2-2; D is unclear. The CDR3 totals 14 residues. V gave up 2 bases and J gave up 1 base, with 5 bases separating them. CDR1 is SNHLY and CDR2 is FYNNEI in the germline V gene.

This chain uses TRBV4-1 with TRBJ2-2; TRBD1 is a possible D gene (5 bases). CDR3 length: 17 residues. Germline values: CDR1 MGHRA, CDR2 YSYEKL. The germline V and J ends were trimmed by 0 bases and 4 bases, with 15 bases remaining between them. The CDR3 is CASSQEAPQGSTGELFF. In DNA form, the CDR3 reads TGCGCCAGCAGCCAAGAGGCACCCCAGGGATCCACCGGGGAGCTGTTTTTT.

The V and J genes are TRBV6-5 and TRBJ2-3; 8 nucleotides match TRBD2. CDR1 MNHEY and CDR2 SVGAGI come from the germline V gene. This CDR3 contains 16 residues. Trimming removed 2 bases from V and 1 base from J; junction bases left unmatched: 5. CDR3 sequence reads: CASSYTTSGRTDTQYF. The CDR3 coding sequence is TGTGCCAGCAGTTACACCACTAGCGGCCGCACAGATACGCAGTATTTT.

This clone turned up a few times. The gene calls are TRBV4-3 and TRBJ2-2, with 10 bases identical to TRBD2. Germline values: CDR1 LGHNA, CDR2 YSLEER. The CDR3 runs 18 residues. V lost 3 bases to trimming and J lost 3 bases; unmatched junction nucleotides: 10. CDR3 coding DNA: TGCGCCAGCAGCCATCCCACTAGCGGGGACCCCTACACCGGGGAGCTGTTTTTT. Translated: CASSHPTSGDPYTGELFF.

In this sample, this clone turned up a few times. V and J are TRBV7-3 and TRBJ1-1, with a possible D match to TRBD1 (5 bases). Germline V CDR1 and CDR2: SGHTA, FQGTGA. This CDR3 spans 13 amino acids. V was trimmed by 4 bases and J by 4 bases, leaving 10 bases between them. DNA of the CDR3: TGTGCCAGCAGCTCGCAGGGTTCCACTGAAGCTTTCTTT. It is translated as CASSSQGSTEAFF.

The CDR3 is CASSLDTGGFVNSPLHF. DNA for the CDR3: TGTGCCAGCAGCTTGGATACGGGGGGTTTCGTTAATTCACCCCTCCACTTT. This chain joins TRBV5-6 and TRBJ1-6; possible D gene TRBD1, 5 bases. The V gene lost 0 bases and the J gene lost 6 bases, with 16 bases spanning the gap. Germline V gene data show CDR1 as SGHDT and CDR2 as YYEEEE. The length of the CDR3 is 17 residues.

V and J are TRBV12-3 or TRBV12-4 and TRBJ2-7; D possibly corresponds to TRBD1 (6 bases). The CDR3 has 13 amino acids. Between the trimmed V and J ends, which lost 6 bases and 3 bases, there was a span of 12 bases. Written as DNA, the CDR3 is TGTGCCAGCAGAATGGACAGCTTCTACGAGCAGTACTTC. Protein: CASRMDSFYEQYF.

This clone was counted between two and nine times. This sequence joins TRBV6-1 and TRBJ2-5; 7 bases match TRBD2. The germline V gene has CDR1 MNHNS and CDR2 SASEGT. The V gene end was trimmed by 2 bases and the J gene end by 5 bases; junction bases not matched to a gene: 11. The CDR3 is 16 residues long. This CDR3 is CASSESSSGVGETQYF. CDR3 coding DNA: TGTGCCAGCAGTGAATCGTCGAGCGGGGTAGGGGAGACCCAGTACTTC.